The present T cell receptor (beta chain) was sequenced within a study of T cell responses to AZD1222 COVID-19 vaccine. Study-wide findings and caveats: Spike was spanned by vaccine-associated CD4 TCRs, which were dominant at 160-218 and 743-854. Recipients of two AZD1222 doses showed rising Spike-specific TCR breadth and depth. Reports say nearly half of spike-specific TCRs go after unmutated variant regions. Recipients of AZD1222 seropositive at baseline numbered only five or six.

Libraries were prepared by immunoSEQ multiplex PCR; TCRdb keeps only in-frame clonotypes and omits some of them. The repertoire holds 97,000 or so clones, with around nine tenths as singletons. Of note for this clone: Its antigen is as yet unknown.

Sequenced here: peripheral blood, sampled on day 0 of AZD1222 vaccination. The origin of this receptor is an adult in good health.

The CDR3 sequence: CASSPRVSGYTF. The CDR3 coding sequence is TGTGCCAGCTCACCAAGGGTTAGTGGCTACACCTTC. V is TRBV18 and J is TRBJ1-2; D is uncertain. The ends were cut back, 2 bases at V and 7 bases at J, with 8 bases in the middle. The CDR3 contains 12 residues. Germline V gene data show CDR1 as KGHSH and CDR2 as LQKENI. Based on the CDR3 plus reference TRBV18 and TRBJ1-2, the full variable domain is NAGVMQNPRHLVRRRGQEARLRCSPMKGHSHVYWYRQLPEEGLKFMVYLQKENIIDESGMPKERFSAEFPKEGPSILRIQQVVRGDSAAYFCASSPRVSGYTFGSGTRLTVV.